The entry below describes one TCR beta chain. Antigen unknown. PCR amplification relied on 60 Vbeta primers (plus 13 Jbeta primers). TCRdb's copy holds only in-frame clones and misses some; the assay was immunoSEQ multiplex PCR. The data hold roughly 120,000 clones, with about 81% observed a single time. Germline CDR1 reads MNHEY; CDR2 reads SMNVEV (reference sequence). V shed 4 bases, J shed 4 bases, and the junction held 9 bases outside the gene matches. This CDR3 region has 16 residues. The sample is drawn from a study of cytomegalovirus exposure and HLA in healthy donors. Broader study findings: Rare TCR sequences dominated, though some public TCRs recurred in many donors. Rates of TCR association differed by HLA locus in a later analysis, with DRB1 highest and HLA-C lowest.

Material for sequencing was PBMCs. The chain combines TRBV27 with TRBJ2-2; TRBD2 agrees at 7 bases. This TCR was sampled from a woman between 25 and 40 years old in good health and CMV-seronegative. The CDR3 loop reads CASSYRGRVSTGELFF. The CDR3, as DNA: TGTGCCAGCAGTTACCGGGGGAGGGTGAGCACCGGGGAGCTGTTTTTT.